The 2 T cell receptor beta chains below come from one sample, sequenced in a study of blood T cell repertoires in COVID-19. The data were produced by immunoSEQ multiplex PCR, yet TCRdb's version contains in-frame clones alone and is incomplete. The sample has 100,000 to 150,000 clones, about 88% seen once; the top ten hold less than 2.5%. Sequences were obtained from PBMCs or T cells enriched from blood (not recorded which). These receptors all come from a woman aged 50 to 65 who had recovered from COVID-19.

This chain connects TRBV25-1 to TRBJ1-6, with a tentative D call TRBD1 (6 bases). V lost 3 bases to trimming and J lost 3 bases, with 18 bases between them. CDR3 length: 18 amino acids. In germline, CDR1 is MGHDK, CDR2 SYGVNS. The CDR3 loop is CASSDEGQWTNYNSPLHF. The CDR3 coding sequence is TGTGCCAGCAGTGATGAAGGACAGTGGACGAACTATAATTCACCCCTCCACTTT.

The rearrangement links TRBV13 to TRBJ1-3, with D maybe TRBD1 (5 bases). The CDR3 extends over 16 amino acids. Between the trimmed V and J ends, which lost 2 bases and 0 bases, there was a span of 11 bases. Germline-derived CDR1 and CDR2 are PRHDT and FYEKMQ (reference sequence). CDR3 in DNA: TGTGCCAGCAGCTTACCCAAGACAGACTCTGGAAACACCATATATTTT. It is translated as CASSLPKTDSGNTIYF.